The clone carrying this T cell receptor (beta chain) has at least ten counts. Its antigen is unidentified. RNA transcripts served as template for amplifying TCR beta CDR3 sequences. HTBI-primed first-round RT-PCR preceded second-round multiplex PCR. TCRdb itself ran the multiplex PCR reads through MiXCR, one entry per CDR3 protein. Of around 1.1 million distinct CDR3 sequences in the sample, roughly 35% were seen once. This sample stems from a study of Graves' ophthalmopathy and Graves' hyperthyroidism. Overall study context: Stable hyperthyroidism referred to disease that showed no ophthalmopathy within 18 months of follow-up. Study-level findings and limits: Forecasting of ophthalmopathy progression by the model achieved approximately 70% sensitivity and 72.22% specificity.

Patients newly diagnosed with hyperthyroidism, under 2 months' duration, were aged 18 to 65, the study reports. The clonotype comes from an adult man with Graves' hyperthyroidism. The sequenced material came from peripheral blood or thyroid tissue (not recorded which).

Written as DNA, the CDR3 is TGTGCCAGCAGCTTTCAGGGTCTTTCTGGAAACACCATATATTTT. Its translation: CASSFQGLSGNTIYF. The chain joins TRBV7-8 to TRBJ1-3, with D possibly being TRBD1 (5 bases). Germline V gene lookup returns CDR1 SGHVS and CDR2 FQNEAQ. The CDR3 consists of 15 residues. Trimming removed 3 bases from V and 1 base from J, with 10 bases in between. The variable domain in full, completed from reference TRBV7-8 and TRBJ1-3, reads GAGVSQSPRYKVAKRGQDVALRCDPISGHVSLFWYQQALGQGPEFLTYFQNEAQLDKSGLPSDRFFAERPEGSVSTLKIQRTQQEDSAVYLCASSFQGLSGNTIYFGEGSWLTVV.